The source of this T cell receptor beta chain is a study of identical twins. TCRdb analysed the 5' RACE reads with MiXCR anew, one entry per CDR3 protein. Of some 600,000 distinct CDR3 sequences in the sample, under 8.5% were seen once. About this clonotype itself: A single base separates this from a much larger clone, so it may be a read error.

These data were likewise used in another study, on yellow fever vaccine responses in identical twins.

This TCR was recovered from a woman younger than 30 in good health. The sample comprised PBMCs.

This CDR3 reads CATSRTSGGYEQYF. The DNA for the CDR3 is TGTGCCACCAGTCGCACGTCGGGTGGTTACGAGCAGTACTTC. The chain has TRBV15 and TRBJ2-7; unclear D gene. Germline CDR1 LNHNV, CDR2 YYDKDF (reference sequence). V gave up 6 bases and J gave up 4 bases, with 16 bases separating them. The CDR3 runs to 14 residues.